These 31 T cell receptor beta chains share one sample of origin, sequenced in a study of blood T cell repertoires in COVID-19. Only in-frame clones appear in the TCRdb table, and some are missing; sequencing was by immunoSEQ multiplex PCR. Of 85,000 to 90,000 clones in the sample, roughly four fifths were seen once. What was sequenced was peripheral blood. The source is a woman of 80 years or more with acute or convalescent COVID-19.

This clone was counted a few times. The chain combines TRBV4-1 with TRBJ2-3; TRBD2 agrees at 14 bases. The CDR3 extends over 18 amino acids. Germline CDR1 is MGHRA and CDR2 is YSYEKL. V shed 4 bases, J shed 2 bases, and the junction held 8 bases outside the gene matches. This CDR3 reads CASSLRLAGGRDTDTQYF. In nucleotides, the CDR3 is TGCGCCAGCAGCCTGCGACTAGCGGGGGGGCGAGACACAGATACGCAGTATTTT.

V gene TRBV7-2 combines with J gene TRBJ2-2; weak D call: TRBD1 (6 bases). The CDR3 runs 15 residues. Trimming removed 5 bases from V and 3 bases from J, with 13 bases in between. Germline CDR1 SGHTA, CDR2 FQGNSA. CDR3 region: CASSVVRQDTGELFF. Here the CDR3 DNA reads TGTGCCAGCAGCGTAGTTCGACAGGACACCGGGGAGCTGTTTTTT. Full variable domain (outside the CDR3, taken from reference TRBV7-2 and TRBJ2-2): GAGVSQSPSNKVTEKGKDVELRCDPISGHTALYWYRQSLGQGLEFLIYFQGNSAPDKSGLPSDRFSAERTGGSVSTLTIQRTQQEDSAVYLCASSVVRQDTGELFFGEGSRLTVL.

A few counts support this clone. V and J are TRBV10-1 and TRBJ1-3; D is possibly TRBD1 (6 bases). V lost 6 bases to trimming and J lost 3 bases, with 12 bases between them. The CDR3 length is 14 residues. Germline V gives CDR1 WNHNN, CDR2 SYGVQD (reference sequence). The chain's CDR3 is CASSRDIIGNTIYF. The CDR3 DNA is TGCGCCAGCAGCCGGGACATTATTGGAAACACCATATATTTT.

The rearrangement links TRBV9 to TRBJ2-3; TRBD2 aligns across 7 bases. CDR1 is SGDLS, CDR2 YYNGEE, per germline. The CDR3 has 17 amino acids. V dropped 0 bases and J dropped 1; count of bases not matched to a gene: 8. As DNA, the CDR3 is TGTGCCAGCAGCGTAGGCCCAGCGGGGTCCCGCACAGATACGCAGTATTTT. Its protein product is CASSVGPAGSRTDTQYF.

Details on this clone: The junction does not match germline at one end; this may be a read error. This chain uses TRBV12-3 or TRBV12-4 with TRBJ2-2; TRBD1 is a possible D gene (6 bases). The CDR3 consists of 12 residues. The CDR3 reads CASSRDTRELFF. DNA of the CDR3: TGTGCCAGCAGTCGGGACACCAGGGAGCTGTTTTTT.

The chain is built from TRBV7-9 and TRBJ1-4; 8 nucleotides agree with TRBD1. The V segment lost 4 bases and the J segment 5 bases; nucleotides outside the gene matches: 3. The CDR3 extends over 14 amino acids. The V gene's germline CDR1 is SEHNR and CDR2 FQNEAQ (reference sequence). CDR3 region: CASSSTGGNEKLFF. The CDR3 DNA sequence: TGTGCCAGCAGCTCCACAGGGGGGAATGAAAAACTGTTTTTT.

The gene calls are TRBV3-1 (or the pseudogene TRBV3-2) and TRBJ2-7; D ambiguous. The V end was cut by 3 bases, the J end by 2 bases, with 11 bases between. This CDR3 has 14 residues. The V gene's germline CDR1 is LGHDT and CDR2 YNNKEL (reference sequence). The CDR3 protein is CASSHSSGTYEQYF. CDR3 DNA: TGTGCCAGCAGCCACTCTAGTGGAACCTACGAGCAGTACTTC.

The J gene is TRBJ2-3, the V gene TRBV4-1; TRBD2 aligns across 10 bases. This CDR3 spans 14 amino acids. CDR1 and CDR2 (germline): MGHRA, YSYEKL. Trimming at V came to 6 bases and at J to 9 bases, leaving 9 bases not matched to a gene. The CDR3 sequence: CASSVERGGSTQYF. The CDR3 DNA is TGCGCCAGCAGTGTCGAGCGGGGGGGTTCGACGCAGTATTTT.

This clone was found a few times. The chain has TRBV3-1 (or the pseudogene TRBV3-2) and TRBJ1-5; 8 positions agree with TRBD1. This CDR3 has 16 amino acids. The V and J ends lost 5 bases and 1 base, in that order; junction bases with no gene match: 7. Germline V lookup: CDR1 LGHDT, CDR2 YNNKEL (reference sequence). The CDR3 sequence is CASSAGQVLSNQPQHF. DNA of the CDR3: TGTGCCAGCAGCGCGGGACAGGTTTTGAGCAATCAGCCCCAGCATTTT.

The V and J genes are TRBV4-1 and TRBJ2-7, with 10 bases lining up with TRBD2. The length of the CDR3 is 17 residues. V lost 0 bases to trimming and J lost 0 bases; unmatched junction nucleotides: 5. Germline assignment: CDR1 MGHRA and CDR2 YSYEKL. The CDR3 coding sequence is TGCGCCAGCAGCCAAGATTCGGCTAGCGGGAGCTCCTACGAGCAGTACTTC. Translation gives CASSQDSASGSSYEQYF.

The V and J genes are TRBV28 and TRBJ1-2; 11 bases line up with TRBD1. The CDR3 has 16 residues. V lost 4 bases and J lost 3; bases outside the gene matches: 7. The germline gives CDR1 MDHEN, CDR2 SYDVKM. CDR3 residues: CASSSLGQGGDYGYTF. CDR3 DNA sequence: TGTGCCAGCAGTTCCCTGGGACAGGGGGGAGACTATGGCTACACCTTC.

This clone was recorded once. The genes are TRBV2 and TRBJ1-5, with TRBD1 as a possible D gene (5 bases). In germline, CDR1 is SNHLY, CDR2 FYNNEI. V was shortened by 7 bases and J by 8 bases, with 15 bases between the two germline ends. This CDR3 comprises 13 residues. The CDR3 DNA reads TGTGCCAGCAAAGTGGACACTCATGAGCCCCAGCATTTT. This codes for CASKVDTHEPQHF.

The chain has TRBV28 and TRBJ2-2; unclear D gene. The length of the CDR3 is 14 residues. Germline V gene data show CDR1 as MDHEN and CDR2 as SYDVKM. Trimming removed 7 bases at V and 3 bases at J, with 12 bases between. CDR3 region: CASTQQPHTGELFF. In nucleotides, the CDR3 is TGTGCCAGCACCCAACAGCCACACACCGGGGAGCTGTTTTTT.

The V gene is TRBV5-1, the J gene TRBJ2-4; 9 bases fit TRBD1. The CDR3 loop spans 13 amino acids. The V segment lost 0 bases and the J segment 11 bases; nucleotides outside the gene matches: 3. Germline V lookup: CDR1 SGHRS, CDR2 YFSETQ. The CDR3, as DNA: TGCGCCAGCAGCTTGGAACAGGGGGCGGTTCAGTACTTC. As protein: CASSLEQGAVQYF.

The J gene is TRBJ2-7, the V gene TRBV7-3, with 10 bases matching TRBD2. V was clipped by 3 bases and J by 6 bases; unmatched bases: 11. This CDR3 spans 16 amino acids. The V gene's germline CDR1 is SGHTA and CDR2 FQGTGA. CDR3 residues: CASSFKSGLAEVEQYF. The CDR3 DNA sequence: TGTGCCAGCAGCTTTAAAAGTGGACTAGCGGAGGTCGAGCAGTACTTC.

The CDR3 sequence: CASTVGGPRGAQYF. Written as DNA, the CDR3 is TGCGCCAGCACCGTTGGGGGTCCCCGGGGGGCCCAGTACTTC. The chain joins TRBV10-2 to TRBJ2-5; 7 nucleotides agree with TRBD2. V was clipped by 7 bases and J by 9 bases; unmatched bases: 14. There are 14 residues in the CDR3. Germline values: CDR1 WSHSY, CDR2 SAAADI.

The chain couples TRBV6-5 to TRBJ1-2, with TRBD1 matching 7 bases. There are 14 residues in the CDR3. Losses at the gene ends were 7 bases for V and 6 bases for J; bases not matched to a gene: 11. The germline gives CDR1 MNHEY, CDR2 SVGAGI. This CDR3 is CASNNRGRDNGYTF. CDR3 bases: TGTGCCAGCAACAACAGGGGTCGGGACAATGGCTACACCTTC.

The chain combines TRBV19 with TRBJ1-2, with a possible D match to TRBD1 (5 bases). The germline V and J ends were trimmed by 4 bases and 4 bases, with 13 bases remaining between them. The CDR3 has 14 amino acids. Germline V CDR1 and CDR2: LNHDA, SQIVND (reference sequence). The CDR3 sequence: CASSTRDGLYGYTF. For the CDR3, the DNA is TGTGCCAGTAGTACGCGGGACGGTCTCTATGGCTACACCTTC.

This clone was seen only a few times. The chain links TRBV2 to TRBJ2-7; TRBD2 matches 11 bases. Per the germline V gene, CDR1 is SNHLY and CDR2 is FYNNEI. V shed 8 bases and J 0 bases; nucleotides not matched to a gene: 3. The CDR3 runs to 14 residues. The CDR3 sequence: CASQTSGSSYEQYF. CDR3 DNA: TGTGCCAGCCAAACTAGCGGGAGCTCCTACGAGCAGTACTTC.

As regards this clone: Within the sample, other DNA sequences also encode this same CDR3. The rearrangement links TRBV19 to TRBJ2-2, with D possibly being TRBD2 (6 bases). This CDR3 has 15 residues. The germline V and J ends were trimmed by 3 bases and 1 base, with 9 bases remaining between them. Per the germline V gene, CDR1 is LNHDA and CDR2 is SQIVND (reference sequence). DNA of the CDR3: TGTGCCAGTAGTATTGGAGCGGGGAACACCGGGGAGCTGTTTTTT. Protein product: CASSIGAGNTGELFF. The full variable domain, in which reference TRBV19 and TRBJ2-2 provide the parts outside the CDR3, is DGGITQSPKYLFRKEGQNVTLSCEQNLNHDAMYWYRQDPGQGLRLIYYSQIVNDFQKGDIAEGYSVSREKKESFPLTVTSAQKNPTAFYLCASSIGAGNTGELFFGEGSRLTVL.

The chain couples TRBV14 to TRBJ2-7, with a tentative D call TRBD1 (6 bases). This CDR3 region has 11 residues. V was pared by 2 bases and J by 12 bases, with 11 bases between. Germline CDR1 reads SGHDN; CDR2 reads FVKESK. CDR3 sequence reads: CASSQTGTTYF. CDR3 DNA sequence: TGTGCCAGCAGCCAAACAGGGACCACGTACTTC.

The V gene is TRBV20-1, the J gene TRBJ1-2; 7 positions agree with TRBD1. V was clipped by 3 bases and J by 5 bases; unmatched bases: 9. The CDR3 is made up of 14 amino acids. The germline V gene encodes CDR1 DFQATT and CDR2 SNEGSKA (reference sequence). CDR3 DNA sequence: TGCAGTGCTAGTAAAGGGGGCGAGGGGTATGGCTACACCTTC. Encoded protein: CSASKGGEGYGYTF.

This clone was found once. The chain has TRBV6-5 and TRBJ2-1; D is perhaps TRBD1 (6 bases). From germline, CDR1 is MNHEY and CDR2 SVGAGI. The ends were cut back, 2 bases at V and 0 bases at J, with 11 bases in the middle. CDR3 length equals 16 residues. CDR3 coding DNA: TGTGCCAGCAGTTACACCGTGGACAGCTCCTACAATGAGCAGTTCTTC. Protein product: CASSYTVDSSYNEQFF.

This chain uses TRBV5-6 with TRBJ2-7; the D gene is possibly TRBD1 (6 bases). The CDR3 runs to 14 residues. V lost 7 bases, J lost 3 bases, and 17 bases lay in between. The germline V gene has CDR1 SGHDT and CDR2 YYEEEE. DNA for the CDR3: TGTGCCAGCGTTAGACGAAACAGGGTCTACGAGCAGTACTTC. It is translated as CASVRRNRVYEQYF. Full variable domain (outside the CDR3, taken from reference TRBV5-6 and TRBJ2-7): DAGVTQSPTHLIKTRGQQVTLRCSPKSGHDTVSWYQQALGQGPQFIFQYYEEEERQRGNFPDRFSGHQFPNYSSELNVNALLLGDSALYLCASVRRNRVYEQYFGPGTRLTVT.

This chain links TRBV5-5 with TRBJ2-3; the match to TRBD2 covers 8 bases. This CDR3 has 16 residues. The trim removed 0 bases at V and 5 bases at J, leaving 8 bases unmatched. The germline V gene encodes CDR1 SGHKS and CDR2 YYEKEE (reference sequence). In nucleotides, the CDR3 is TGTGCCAGCAGCTTGGGAGGTAGCGGGATTCTAGATACGCAGTATTTT. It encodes CASSLGGSGILDTQYF.

The CDR3 loop is CAIMSGQRAFF. The CDR3 bases are TGTGCCATCATGTCGGGACAGAGGGCTTTCTTT. The chain has TRBV10-3 and TRBJ1-1, with TRBD1 identical over 7 bases. This CDR3 spans 11 amino acids. Looked up from germline, CDR1 is ENHRY and CDR2 is SYGVKD. V dropped 7 bases and J dropped 11; count of bases not matched to a gene: 7.

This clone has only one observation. Here the CDR3 DNA reads TGTGCCAGCAGCGTAGGACTAGCGGGAGAACCCTACAATGAGCAGTTCTTC. It encodes CASSVGLAGEPYNEQFF. The J gene is TRBJ2-1, the V gene TRBV9; TRBD2 agrees at 12 bases. V gave up 0 bases and J gave up 2 bases; unmatched junction bases: 3. This CDR3 is 17 amino acids long. Germline V gene data show CDR1 as SGDLS and CDR2 as YYNGEE.

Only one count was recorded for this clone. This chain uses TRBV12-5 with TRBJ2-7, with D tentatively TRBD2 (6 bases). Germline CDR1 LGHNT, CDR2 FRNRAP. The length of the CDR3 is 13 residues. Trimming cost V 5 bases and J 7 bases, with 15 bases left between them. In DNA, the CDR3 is TGTGCTAGTGGTCCGGGCGGGAAGCCGGAGCAGTACTTC. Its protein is CASGPGGKPEQYF.

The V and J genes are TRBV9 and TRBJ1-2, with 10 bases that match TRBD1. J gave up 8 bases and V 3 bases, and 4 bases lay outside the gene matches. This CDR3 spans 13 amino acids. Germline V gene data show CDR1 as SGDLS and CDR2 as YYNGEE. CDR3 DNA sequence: TGTGCCAGCAGCGAAGGACAGGGGGGCGGCTACACCTTC. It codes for CASSEGQGGGYTF.

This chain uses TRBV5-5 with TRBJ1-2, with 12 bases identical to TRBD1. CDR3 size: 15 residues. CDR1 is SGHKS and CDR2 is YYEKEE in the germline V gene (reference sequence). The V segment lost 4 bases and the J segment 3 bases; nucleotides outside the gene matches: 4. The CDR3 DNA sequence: TGTGCCAGCAGCCAGGGACAGGGGGCAGACTATGGCTACACCTTC. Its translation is CASSQGQGADYGYTF.

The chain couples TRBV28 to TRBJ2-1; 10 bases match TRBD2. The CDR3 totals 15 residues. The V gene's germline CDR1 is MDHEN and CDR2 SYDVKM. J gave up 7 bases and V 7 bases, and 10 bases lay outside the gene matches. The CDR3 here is CASTAASGSVNEQFF. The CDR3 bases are TGTGCCAGCACCGCAGCTAGCGGGAGTGTGAATGAGCAGTTCTTC.